Shown below are 17 T cell receptor beta chains from a single sample sequenced in a study of spatial heterogeneity in lung cancer (dated by TCRdb to between 2017 and 2020). Receptor libraries were prepared by 5' RACE. Sequencing took place on a NextSeq 500. Through fastp at Q25 and MiXCR, TCRdb rebuilt clones from the public reads, retaining in-frame beta chains. One record per CDR3 amino acid sequence lists the most common genes and DNA. This sample has around 92,000 distinct CDR3 sequences in its table, and 9.5% to 15% of those were observed once. Together, the top ten hold about 38% of the sample. Interpreted using the paper, the time point label stands for: sample taken at primary tumor resection. The specimen comprised PBMCs, sampled at surgery. The receptors originated from a male donor with early-stage non-small cell lung cancer.

This clonotype was recorded a few times. The chain carries TRBV7-2 and TRBJ2-6; no clear D gene. V was pared by 0 bases and J by 0 bases, with 9 bases between. Germline V lookup: CDR1 SGHTA, CDR2 FQGNSA. The CDR3 is 17 residues long. The CDR3 nucleotides read TGTGCCAGCAGCTTAGCGGGCACTAACTCTGGGGCCAACGTCCTGACTTTC. This codes for CASSLAGTNSGANVLTF. Drawing the rest from reference TRBV7-2 and TRBJ2-6, the complete variable domain is GAGVSQSPSNKVTEKGKDVELRCDPISGHTALYWYRQSLGQGLEFLIYFQGNSAPDKSGLPSDRFSAERTGGSVSTLTIQRTQQEDSAVYLCASSLAGTNSGANVLTFGAGSRLTVL.

J is TRBJ2-7 and V is TRBV20-1, with no clear D. CDR3 length equals 12 residues. Germline CDR1 is DFQATT and CDR2 is SNEGSKA (reference sequence). Trimming cost V 3 bases and J 0 bases, with 6 bases left between them. The CDR3 loop is CSARPSSYEQYF. As DNA, the CDR3 is TGCAGTGCTAGGCCCAGCTCCTACGAGCAGTACTTC.

This clonotype turned up a few times. This chain links TRBV19 with TRBJ1-2; D is uncertain. The germline gives CDR1 LNHDA, CDR2 SQIVND (reference sequence). The V gene lost 2 bases and the J gene lost 0 bases, with 7 bases spanning the gap. The CDR3 is 14 residues long. The CDR3 reads CASSIQASNYGYTF. The CDR3 bases are TGTGCCAGTAGTATACAGGCTTCTAACTATGGCTACACCTTC.

The V call is TRBV7-8, the J call TRBJ2-3; D gene ambiguous. Germline loops: CDR1 SGHVS, CDR2 FQNEAQ. There are 13 residues in the CDR3. Trimming removed 2 bases at V and 4 bases at J, with 7 bases between. The CDR3 here is CASSLNRADTQYF. For the CDR3, the DNA is TGTGCCAGCAGCTTAAACCGGGCAGATACGCAGTATTTT. The full variable domain, with the rest looked up from reference TRBV7-8 and TRBJ2-3, is GAGVSQSPRYKVAKRGQDVALRCDPISGHVSLFWYQQALGQGPEFLTYFQNEAQLDKSGLPSDRFFAERPEGSVSTLKIQRTQQEDSAVYLCASSLNRADTQYFGPGTRLTVL.

The chain combines TRBV20-1 with TRBJ2-3; D unclear. V lost 0 bases and J 9 bases, leaving 13 bases between the germline ends. Germline assignment: CDR1 DFQATT and CDR2 SNEGSKA (reference sequence). The CDR3 sequence is 13 residues long. CDR3 region: CSAREGGLWTQYF. DNA for the CDR3: TGCAGTGCTAGAGAAGGCGGCCTTTGGACGCAGTATTTT.

The sample holds many counts of this clonotype. V is TRBV28 and J is TRBJ1-4, with D possibly being TRBD1 (5 bases). Germline loops: CDR1 MDHEN, CDR2 SYDVKM. This CDR3 is built from 15 residues. The ends were cut back, 5 bases at V and 5 bases at J, with 15 bases in the middle. The CDR3 protein is CASSPAGAINEKLFF. CDR3 coding DNA: TGTGCCAGCAGTCCCGCCGGGGCTATCAATGAAAAACTGTTTTTT.

About this clonotype itself: A clone one base away is much larger, so this may be a read error. The V and J genes are TRBV5-1 and TRBJ2-1, with TRBD1 matching 12 bases. Germline CDR1 reads SGHRS; CDR2 reads YFSETQ. J lost 9 bases, V lost 2 bases, and 3 bases had no gene match. CDR3 length equals 14 residues. CDR3 bases: TGCGCCAGCAGCTTAGGGACAGGGGGCGGTGAGCAGTTCTTC. It specifies CASSLGTGGGEQFF. Full variable domain (missing parts from reference TRBV5-1 and TRBJ2-1): KAGVTQTPRYLIKTRGQQVTLSCSPISGHRSVSWYQQTPGQGLQFLFEYFSETQRNKGNFPGRFSGRQFSNSRSEMNVSTLELGDSALYLCASSLGTGGGEQFFGPGTRLTVL.

In this sample, this clonotype turned up a few times. The V gene is TRBV29-1, the J gene TRBJ2-5, with 10 bases aligning to TRBD1. The CDR3 is made up of 15 amino acids. In germline, CDR1 is SQVTM, CDR2 ANQGSEA. V was pared by 6 bases and J by 5 bases, with 12 bases of the junction left unmatched. As DNA, the CDR3 is TGCAGCGTCCGGGGCGGGACAGGGGACGGGGAGACCCAGTACTTC. As protein: CSVRGGTGDGETQYF.

The V gene is TRBV5-1, the J gene TRBJ2-1; D gene uncertain. With 0 bases removed from V and 8 bases from J, the gap between germline ends came to 12 bases. The V gene's germline CDR1 is SGHRS and CDR2 YFSETQ. There are 14 residues in the CDR3. CDR3 residues: CASSLDATPDEQFF. The CDR3 DNA reads TGCGCCAGCAGCTTGGACGCTACCCCGGATGAGCAGTTCTTC.

The chain links TRBV7-9 to TRBJ2-2; D uncertain. Germline loops: CDR1 SEHNR, CDR2 FQNEAQ (reference sequence). The CDR3 contains 16 residues. Trimming cost V 2 bases and J 0 bases, with 10 bases left between them. CDR3 protein: CASSLSGGTNTGELFF. As DNA, the CDR3 is TGTGCCAGCAGCTTATCGGGCGGCACGAACACCGGGGAGCTGTTTTTT.

V usage is TRBV5-6 and J usage is TRBJ2-1, with D perhaps TRBD1 or TRBD2 (6 bases each). The CDR3 has 15 amino acids. The V and J ends lost 1 base and 4 bases respectively, with 12 bases between them. Germline V gene data show CDR1 as SGHDT and CDR2 as YYEEEE. The CDR3 loop is CASSLFRGGYNEQFF. CDR3 nucleotides: TGTGCCAGCAGCTTGTTCAGGGGAGGATACAATGAGCAGTTCTTC.

A few counts support this clonotype. The rearrangement links TRBV29-1 to TRBJ1-6; TRBD1 matches at 7 bases. V lost 4 bases and J lost 6; bases outside the gene matches: 6. This CDR3 region has 14 residues. CDR1 and CDR2 from the germline V gene are SQVTM and ANQGSEA. The CDR3, as DNA: TGCAGCGTTGCCGAGGGACAGAGTAATTCACCCCTCCACTTT. Translating it yields CSVAEGQSNSPLHF.

This sequence joins TRBV20-1 and TRBJ2-3; TRBD2 is a possible D gene (6 bases). The CDR3 covers 13 residues. Germline assignment: CDR1 DFQATT and CDR2 SNEGSKA (reference sequence). V lost 3 bases, J lost 4 bases, and 11 bases lay in between. Written as DNA, the CDR3 is TGCAGTGCTAGTGTCCCGGGGGCAGATACGCAGTATTTT. It translates to CSASVPGADTQYF.

This clonotype showed up many times. The chain has TRBV5-5 and TRBJ1-2, with 8 bases fitting TRBD1. CDR1 SGHKS and CDR2 YYEKEE come from the germline V gene (reference sequence). Losses at the gene ends were 1 base for V and 4 bases for J; bases not matched to a gene: 6. The CDR3 spans 15 residues. DNA of the CDR3: TGTGCCAGCAGCTTGAGCCAGGGGGCCTTCTATGGCTACACCTTC. Protein: CASSLSQGAFYGYTF.

This clonotype was counted only a few times. The rearrangement links TRBV2 to TRBJ1-2; TRBD1 matches 8 bases. The CDR3 runs 13 residues. The germline gives CDR1 SNHLY, CDR2 FYNNEI. V lost 1 base to trimming and J lost 8 bases; unmatched junction nucleotides: 3. The CDR3 sequence: CASSEGRDRGYTF. In DNA form, the CDR3 reads TGTGCCAGCAGTGAAGGACGGGACAGGGGCTACACCTTC.

This clonotype was counted between two and nine times. This sequence joins TRBV4-1 and TRBJ1-3; 7 positions agree with TRBD1. This CDR3 contains 15 residues. The junction had 4 bases not matched to a gene; V was cut back by 2 bases and J by 3 bases. Germline lookup yields CDR1 MGHRA and CDR2 YSYEKL. CDR3 coding DNA: TGCGCCAGCAGCCAACGGACAGGACTTGGAAACACCATATATTTT. It codes for CASSQRTGLGNTIYF.

This clonotype was observed a handful of times. The chain uses TRBV19 and TRBJ2-1; weak D call: TRBD1 (5 bases). The CDR3 covers 12 residues. The V end lost 3 bases, the J end lost 9 bases, and 9 bases lay between the germline ends. Germline CDR1 is LNHDA and CDR2 is SQIVND (reference sequence). CDR3 loop: CASSIYQGEQFF. The CDR3 DNA reads as TGTGCCAGTAGTATCTATCAGGGTGAGCAGTTCTTC.